The 10 T cell receptor beta chains below come from one sample, sequenced in a study of long-term antiretroviral therapy in people with HIV. Version v3.0 of the immunoSEQ assay ran at survey level. Using immunoSEQ multiplex PCR, the repertoire was profiled, and TCRdb retains in-frame clones only, with some absent. This table has roughly 20,000 clones, 86% appearing once. This specimen consisted of unsorted PBMCs, obtained 0.5 years after starting antiretroviral therapy. These receptors were obtained from a man between 40 and 49 years old with HIV.

The V and J genes are TRBV27 and TRBJ2-5; TRBD2 matches at 9 bases. CDR3 length: 15 amino acids. The V segment lost 5 bases and the J segment 5 bases; nucleotides outside the gene matches: 9. Germline-derived CDR1 and CDR2 are MNHEY and SMNVEV (reference sequence). CDR3 region: CASSRGLALSETQYF. In nucleotides, the CDR3 is TGTGCCAGCAGTCGAGGACTAGCGTTGTCGGAGACCCAGTACTTC.

This chain uses TRBV25-1 with TRBJ1-4; a weak D match, TRBD1 (5 bases). CDR1 and CDR2 from the germline V gene are MGHDK and SYGVNS. This CDR3 is 16 amino acids long. V gave up 0 bases and J gave up 7 bases, with 15 bases separating them. The CDR3 nucleotides are TGTGCCAGCAGTGAATATTTGTCAGGGAGTGGTGAAAAACTGTTTTTT. Translation gives CASSEYLSGSGEKLFF.

CDR3 sequence (DNA): TGTGCCAGCAGCTTAAGGGACAGGGAATCAGATACGCAGTATTTT. Protein sequence: CASSLRDRESDTQYF. This chain uses TRBV7-9 with TRBJ2-3; 9 nucleotides agree with TRBD1. The V and J ends lost 2 bases and 4 bases, in that order; junction bases with no gene match: 4. The germline V gene encodes CDR1 SEHNR and CDR2 FQNEAQ (reference sequence). This CDR3 has 15 amino acids.

V gene TRBV6-5 combines with J gene TRBJ2-3; TRBD2 matches 7 bases. The CDR3 totals 15 residues. CDR1 and CDR2 (germline): MNHEY, SVGAGI. J gave up 2 bases and V 3 bases, and 5 bases lay outside the gene matches. CDR3 in amino acids: CASSYLAAPTDTQYF. The DNA for the CDR3 is TGTGCCAGCAGTTATCTAGCGGCCCCCACAGATACGCAGTATTTT.

This clone was counted a few times. The rearrangement links TRBV14 to TRBJ1-2; 7 bases line up with TRBD1. Per the germline V gene, CDR1 is SGHDN and CDR2 is FVKESK. The CDR3 spans 13 residues. J was trimmed by 7 bases and V by 4 bases; bases with no gene match: 6. The CDR3 nucleotides are TGTGCCAGCAGCCGGGACAGTATCACTGGCTACACCTTC. Its protein is CASSRDSITGYTF.

J is TRBJ1-2 and V is TRBV27, with D uncertain. Trimming pared 0 bases from V and 7 bases from J, leaving 6 bases between. The CDR3 has 12 residues. CDR1 is MNHEY, CDR2 SMNVEV, per germline (reference sequence). CDR3 protein: CASSLSGRGYTF. The DNA for the CDR3 is TGTGCCAGCAGTTTATCGGGTCGTGGCTACACCTTC.

The chain couples TRBV4-1 to TRBJ2-2; D possibly uses TRBD1 or TRBD2 (5 bases each). V lost 3 bases, J lost 5 bases, and 13 bases lay in between. CDR1 and CDR2 from the germline V gene are MGHRA and YSYEKL. The CDR3 extends over 15 amino acids. In nucleotides, the CDR3 is TGCGCCAGCAGCCACCCCCTGGGGACGACCGGGGAGCTGTTTTTT. Translated: CASSHPLGTTGELFF.

This chain links TRBV30 with TRBJ1-2, with D hard to call. Germline lookup yields CDR1 GTSNPN and CDR2 SVGIG (reference sequence). The CDR3 spans 13 residues. Trimming took 0 bases from V and 4 from J, leaving 9 bases between them. The CDR3 DNA sequence: TGTGCCTGGAGTGTACGTGGCAGCTATGGCTACACCTTC. Translating gives CAWSVRGSYGYTF.

V and J are TRBV7-6 and TRBJ2-7; 10 nucleotides line up with TRBD2. The CDR3 length is 15 residues. Trimming took 8 bases from V and 6 from J; bases not matched to a gene: 13. Germline loops: CDR1 SGHVS, CDR2 FNYEAQ. The CDR3 region is CASVASGSPVGEQYF. CDR3 DNA: TGTGCCAGCGTGGCTAGCGGGAGCCCTGTCGGCGAGCAGTACTTC.

The chain links TRBV5-1 to TRBJ2-1; 9 nucleotides match TRBD2. This CDR3 is built from 16 residues. Trimming removed 4 bases from V and 7 bases from J; junction bases left unmatched: 12. Germline-derived CDR1 and CDR2 are SGHRS and YFSETQ. The CDR3 DNA sequence: TGCGCCAGCAGCCTACCGACTAGCGGAGGAGGGAATGAGCAGTTCTTC. This codes for CASSLPTSGGGNEQFF.